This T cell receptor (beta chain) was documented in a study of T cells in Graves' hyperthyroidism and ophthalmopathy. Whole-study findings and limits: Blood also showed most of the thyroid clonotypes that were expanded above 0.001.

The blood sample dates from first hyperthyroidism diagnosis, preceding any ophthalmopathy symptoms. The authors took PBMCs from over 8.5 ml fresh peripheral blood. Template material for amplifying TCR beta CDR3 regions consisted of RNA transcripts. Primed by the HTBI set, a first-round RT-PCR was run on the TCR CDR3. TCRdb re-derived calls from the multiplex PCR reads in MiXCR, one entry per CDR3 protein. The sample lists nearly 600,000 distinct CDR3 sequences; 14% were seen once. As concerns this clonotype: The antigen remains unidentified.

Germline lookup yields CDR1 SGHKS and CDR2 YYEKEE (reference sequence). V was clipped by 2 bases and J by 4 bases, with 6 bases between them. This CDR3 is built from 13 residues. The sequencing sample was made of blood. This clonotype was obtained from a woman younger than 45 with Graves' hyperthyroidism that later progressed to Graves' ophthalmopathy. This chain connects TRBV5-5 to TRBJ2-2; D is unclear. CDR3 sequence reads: CASSFAGTGELFF. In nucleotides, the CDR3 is TGTGCCAGCAGCTTTGCAGGCACCGGGGAGCTGTTTTTT.